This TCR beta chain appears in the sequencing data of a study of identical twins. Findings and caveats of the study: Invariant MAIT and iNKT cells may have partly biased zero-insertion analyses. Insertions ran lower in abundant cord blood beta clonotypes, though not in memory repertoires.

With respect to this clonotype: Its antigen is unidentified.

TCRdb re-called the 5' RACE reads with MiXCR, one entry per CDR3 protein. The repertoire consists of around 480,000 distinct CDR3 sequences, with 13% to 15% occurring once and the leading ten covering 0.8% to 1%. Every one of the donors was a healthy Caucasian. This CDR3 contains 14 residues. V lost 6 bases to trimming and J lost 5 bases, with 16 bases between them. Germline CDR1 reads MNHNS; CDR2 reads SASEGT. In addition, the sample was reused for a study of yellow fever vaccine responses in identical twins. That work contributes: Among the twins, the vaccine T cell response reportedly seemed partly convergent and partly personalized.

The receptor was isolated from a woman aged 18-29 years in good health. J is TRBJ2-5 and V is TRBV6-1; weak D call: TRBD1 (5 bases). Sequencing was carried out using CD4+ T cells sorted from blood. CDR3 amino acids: CASRKKTVTETQYF. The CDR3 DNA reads TGTGCCAGCAGGAAAAAGACAGTCACGGAGACCCAGTACTTC.